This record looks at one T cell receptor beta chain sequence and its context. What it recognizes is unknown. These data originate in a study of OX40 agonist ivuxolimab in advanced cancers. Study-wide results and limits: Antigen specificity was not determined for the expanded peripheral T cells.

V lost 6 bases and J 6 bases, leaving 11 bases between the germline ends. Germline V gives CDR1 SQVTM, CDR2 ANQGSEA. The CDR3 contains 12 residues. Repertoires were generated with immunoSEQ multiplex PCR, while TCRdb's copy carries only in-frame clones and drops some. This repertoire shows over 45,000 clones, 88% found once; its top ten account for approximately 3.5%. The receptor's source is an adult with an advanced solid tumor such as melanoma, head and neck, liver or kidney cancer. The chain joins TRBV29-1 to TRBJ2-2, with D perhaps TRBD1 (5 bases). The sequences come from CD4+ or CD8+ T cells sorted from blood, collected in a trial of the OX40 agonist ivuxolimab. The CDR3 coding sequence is TGCAGCGTCCATACAGGACCCGGGGAGCTGTTTTTT. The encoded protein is CSVHTGPGELFF.